This passage covers 23 T cell receptor beta chains from one sample sequenced in a study of early T cells in non-severe SARS-CoV-2 infection. One entry per CDR3 protein results from TCRdb running MiXCR on the 5' RACE reads. The repertoire consists of 95,000 to 110,000 distinct CDR3 sequences, with 11% occurring once and the leading ten covering approximately 6.9%. Input material: whole blood. Receptors originate from an adult who was a healthcare worker with PCR-confirmed SARS-CoV-2 infection or an uninfected control (not recorded which).

This clonotype appeared a few times. The genes are TRBV7-3 and TRBJ2-2; the D is unclear. This CDR3 is 14 amino acids long. The germline gives CDR1 SGHTA, CDR2 FQGTGA. Trimming removed 4 bases at V and 7 bases at J, with 13 bases between. For the CDR3, the DNA is TGTGCCAGCAGCTCCTCGGACGAGCGCGGGGAGCTGTTTTTT. Translated: CASSSSDERGELFF.

This clonotype was seen a handful of times. The chain combines TRBV4-1 with TRBJ1-1; D ambiguous. This CDR3 is built from 17 residues. CDR1 and CDR2 (germline): MGHRA, YSYEKL. V shed 1 base and J shed 0 bases, with 15 bases lying between them. The CDR3 spells CASSQATLGLMNTEAFF. CDR3 sequence (DNA): TGCGCCAGCAGCCAAGCCACCCTCGGACTGATGAACACTGAAGCTTTCTTT.

This clonotype was seen more than once but under ten times. This sequence joins TRBV29-1 and TRBJ2-1; possibly TRBD1 or TRBD2 for D (5 bases each). The CDR3 runs 17 residues. Germline V CDR1 and CDR2: SQVTM, ANQGSEA. Trimming shortened V by 2 bases and J by 0 bases, and 17 bases separated the two germline ends. The CDR3 DNA reads as TGCAGCGTTGAATTACCAGAGGGGACCGCCTCCTACAATGAGCAGTTCTTC. The encoded protein is CSVELPEGTASYNEQFF.

This clonotype was found many times. This chain connects TRBV30 to TRBJ2-3; D unresolved. The CDR3 covers 14 residues. The V gene lost 7 bases and the J gene lost 2 bases, with 16 bases spanning the gap. CDR1 and CDR2 from the germline V gene are GTSNPN and SVGIG (reference sequence). CDR3 nucleotide sequence: TGTGCCTTAGAAACACGAAAACCCACAGATACGCAGTATTTT. Its protein is CALETRKPTDTQYF.

The chain employs TRBV5-6 and TRBJ2-1, with D possibly being TRBD2 (6 bases). V was shortened by 0 bases and J by 5 bases, with 9 bases between the two germline ends. This CDR3 contains 14 residues. CDR1 and CDR2 from the germline V gene are SGHDT and YYEEEE. In DNA form, the CDR3 reads TGTGCCAGCAGCTTGGGTCGGACTAACAATGAGCAGTTCTTC. This codes for CASSLGRTNNEQFF.

This clonotype appeared many times. The rearrangement uses TRBV11-2 and TRBJ2-2; weak D call: TRBD1 (6 bases). The germline gives CDR1 SGHAT, CDR2 FQNNGV. This CDR3 region has 14 residues. V shed 11 bases and J shed 1 base, with 14 bases lying between them. CDR3 in DNA: TGTGCCGACAATGGACAGCAGAACACCGGGGAGCTGTTTTTT. Translation gives CADNGQQNTGELFF. Full variable domain (outside the CDR3, taken from reference TRBV11-2 and TRBJ2-2): EAGVAQSPRYKIIEKRQSVAFWCNPISGHATLYWYQQILGQGPKLLIQFQNNGVVDDSQLPKDRFSAERLKGVDSTLKIQPAKLEDSAVYLCADNGQQNTGELFFGEGSRLTVL.

This clonotype was picked up many times. The chain couples TRBV5-1 to TRBJ2-5; either TRBD1 or TRBD2 may supply D (5 bases each). Trimming pared 3 bases from V and 5 bases from J, leaving 11 bases between. The CDR3 has 13 amino acids. The germline gives CDR1 SGHRS, CDR2 YFSETQ. CDR3 in amino acids: CASSYGTWETQYF. CDR3 coding DNA: TGCGCCAGCAGCTACGGGACGTGGGAGACCCAGTACTTC.

This clonotype has more than one count but fewer than ten. V usage is TRBV4-3 and J usage is TRBJ1-2; D gene ambiguous. This CDR3 contains 16 residues. V shed 0 bases and J shed 4 bases, with 15 bases lying between them. The germline CDR1 and CDR2 sequences are LGHNA and YSLEER. In DNA form, the CDR3 reads TGCGCCAGCAGCCAAGATCGGCGGGGAATCATCTATGGCTACACCTTC. This gives the protein CASSQDRRGIIYGYTF.

This clonotype has just a few counts. V gene TRBV29-1 combines with J gene TRBJ2-1, with a tentative D call TRBD1 (7 bases). There are 13 residues in the CDR3. Germline V gene lookup returns CDR1 SQVTM and CDR2 ANQGSEA. V was trimmed by 1 base and J by 12 bases, leaving 16 bases between them. In DNA, the CDR3 is TGCAGCGTTGAAGTGAGGGGGCGGGACAGGCAGTTCTTC. Translation: CSVEVRGRDRQFF.

This rearrangement joins TRBV6-5 to TRBJ2-7, with 10 bases aligning to TRBD2. The germline CDR1 and CDR2 sequences are MNHEY and SVGAGI. With V trimmed by 6 bases and J by 2 bases, 10 bases remained unmatched. The CDR3 runs to 16 residues. Here the CDR3 DNA reads TGTGCCAGCAGCCTTTCAACCGGGACTAGCGCCTACGAGCAGTACTTC. Amino acids: CASSLSTGTSAYEQYF.

Concerning this clonotype itself: The conserved closing phenylalanine or tryptophan is absent in this CDR3, likely reflecting a read error. The DNA is omitted, as the CDR3 cannot be located on it reliably, and the CDR3 follows TCRdb's listing. The chain employs TRBV6-1 and TRBJ2-5; the DNA was not used to check the table's D call, TRBD2. The CDR3 is 12 residues long, counting both termini. In germline, CDR1 is MNHNS, CDR2 SASEGT. CDR3 in amino acids: CASSEGRDSSSS.

This clonotype was recorded many times. The rearrangement joins TRBV5-4 to TRBJ2-7; TRBD2 might be the D (6 bases). The germline CDR1 and CDR2 sequences are SGHNT and YYREEE (reference sequence). This CDR3 region has 13 residues. The V and J ends lost 4 bases and 6 bases respectively, with 14 bases between them. CDR3 coding DNA: TGTGCCAGCAGCCTGGCGAAGGAGGGCGAGCAGTACTTC. Its protein is CASSLAKEGEQYF.

This clonotype was found a few times. V and J are TRBV3-1 and TRBJ2-3; TRBD1 is a possible D gene (5 bases). The germline gives CDR1 LGHDT, CDR2 YNNKEL (reference sequence). The CDR3 covers 17 residues. Between the trimmed V and J ends, which lost 0 bases and 2 bases, there was a span of 15 bases. CDR3 protein: CASSQDTGQSFTDTQYF. The CDR3 DNA sequence: TGTGCCAGCAGCCAAGATACTGGACAATCCTTCACAGATACGCAGTATTTT.

The rearrangement links TRBV7-9 to TRBJ1-2; 9 bases line up with TRBD1. The CDR3 has 18 residues. Germline loops: CDR1 SEHNR, CDR2 FQNEAQ (reference sequence). V was pared by 4 bases and J by 0 bases, with 12 bases of the junction left unmatched. The CDR3 DNA reads TGTGCCAGCAGCTGGGACAGGGATTTTCGTGTGTCTAACTATGGCTACACCTTC. Its translation is CASSWDRDFRVSNYGYTF.

This clonotype was picked up a small number of times. The chain carries TRBV11-2 and TRBJ2-3; 11 bases match TRBD2. The CDR3 extends over 17 amino acids. The germline V gene has CDR1 SGHAT and CDR2 FQNNGV. J was trimmed by 3 bases and V by 5 bases; bases with no gene match: 10. The CDR3 DNA is TGTGCCAGCAGCCAAATTACTAGCGGGAGAGGTACAGATACGCAGTATTTT. Its translation is CASSQITSGRGTDTQYF.

The chain joins TRBV7-3 to TRBJ2-1; TRBD2 might be the D (5 bases). The V end lost 5 bases, the J end lost 6 bases, and 11 bases lay between the germline ends. Germline loops: CDR1 SGHTA, CDR2 FQGTGA. This CDR3 is built from 13 residues. CDR3 residues: CASSPWRTNEQFF. As DNA, the CDR3 is TGTGCCAGCAGCCCTTGGAGGACCAATGAGCAGTTCTTC.

In this sample, this clonotype turned up many times. This chain links TRBV20-1 with TRBJ1-1; a possible D gene is TRBD1 (5 bases). Germline CDR1 and CDR2: DFQATT and SNEGSKA (reference sequence). The CDR3 runs to 13 residues. Trimming stripped 5 bases from V and 5 bases from J, with 15 bases between. CDR3: CSAGGGGFTEAFF. CDR3 DNA: TGCAGTGCTGGGGGGGGAGGTTTTACTGAAGCTTTCTTT.

There are a few counts of this clonotype. This chain uses TRBV25-1 with TRBJ1-4; 8 nucleotides agree with TRBD1. Germline trimming cut 2 bases from V and 4 bases from J; bases unmatched to any gene: 6. CDR1 and CDR2 from the germline V gene are MGHDK and SYGVNS. The CDR3 consists of 16 residues. The CDR3 loop is CASSEPTGAINEKLFF. CDR3 nucleotides: TGTGCCAGCAGTGAACCGACAGGGGCGATTAATGAAAAACTGTTTTTT.

This clonotype was detected ten times or more. V is TRBV27 and J is TRBJ2-6, with no clear D. Trimming removed 2 bases from V and 0 bases from J, with 20 bases in between. The CDR3 covers 20 residues. Looked up from germline, CDR1 is MNHEY and CDR2 is SMNVEV (reference sequence). The DNA of the CDR3 is TGTGCCAGCAGTTTAGAACGTACAGTGGATCCTCGCTCTGGGGCCAACGTCCTGACTTTC. Translated, it gives CASSLERTVDPRSGANVLTF.

This clonotype was seen more than once but under ten times. It is unclear where the CDR3 begins or ends on the DNA, so no DNA is shown, and the CDR3 is as TCRdb lists it. The CDR3 region is CASILDTQYF. This chain links TRBV2 with TRBJ2-3. The CDR3 length equals 10 residues, ends included. The germline gives CDR1 SNHLY, CDR2 FYNNEI.

This clonotype was seen ten or more times. The V gene is TRBV6-2 or TRBV6-3, the J gene TRBJ2-7; D is perhaps TRBD1 (5 bases). Germline V CDR1 and CDR2: MNHEY, SVGEGT. V lost 8 bases to trimming and J lost 0 bases, with 11 bases between them. The CDR3 is 13 amino acids. CDR3 loop: CASGASSSYEQYF. For the CDR3, the DNA is TGTGCCAGCGGGGCGTCGAGCTCCTACGAGCAGTACTTC.

This clonotype was recorded a few times. The V and J genes are TRBV2 and TRBJ2-2; D unresolved. The V and J ends lost 4 bases and 5 bases respectively, with 11 bases between them. Germline CDR1 reads SNHLY; CDR2 reads FYNNEI. The CDR3 extends over 14 amino acids. The CDR3 loop reads CASSVSTLTGELFF. The CDR3 coding sequence is TGTGCCAGCAGTGTCTCTACACTTACCGGGGAGCTGTTTTTT. The full variable domain, with the rest looked up from reference TRBV2 and TRBJ2-2, is EPEVTQTPSHQVTQMGQEVILRCVPISNHLYFYWYRQILGQKVEFLVSFYNNEISEKSEIFDDQFSVERPDGSNFTLKIRSTKLEDSAMYFCASSVSTLTGELFFGEGSRLTVL.

This clonotype was observed many times. The chain recombines TRBV19 with TRBJ2-3, with 9 positions matching TRBD2. Germline values: CDR1 LNHDA, CDR2 SQIVND (reference sequence). This CDR3 contains 15 residues. V shed 5 bases, J shed 0 bases, and the junction held 3 bases outside the gene matches. The CDR3, as DNA: TGTGCCAGTAGTCGCCTAGCGGGGAGCACAGATACGCAGTATTTT. It codes for CASSRLAGSTDTQYF.